This T cell receptor beta chain was observed in a study of regulatory T cells in long-lasting Graves disease. General study results and limits: New patients shared roughly 960 public clonotypes, and persistent patients shared more, with under 3,500.

This clonotype was detected ten times or more. Its antigen remains unknown. At one end the junction does not follow the germline gene, possibly because of a read error. The CDR3 consists of 15 residues. Per the germline V gene, CDR1 is SGHRS and CDR2 is YFSETQ. Libraries of TCR beta came from iRepertoire HTBI primers plus Arm-PCR of CDR3 regions. Using its own MiXCR run on the multiplex PCR reads, TCRdb lists one record per CDR3 protein. The sample records 500,000 or so distinct CDR3 sequences, 15% to 20% being singletons. The time point here: newly diagnosed GD, antithyroid drugs for less than 3 months. PBMC-extracted RNA yielded the TCR library. The same sample was also studied in work on T cells in Graves' hyperthyroidism and ophthalmopathy. That work contributes: Lactation, pregnancy, other autoimmune disease or uncontrolled infection led to exclusion of patients.

The rearrangement links TRBV5-1 to TRBJ2-7; D perhaps matches TRBD1 (5 bases). This sequence was found in a man aged 40-55 years with Graves disease. The sample in question was peripheral blood mononuclear cells (PBMCs), obtained at new diagnosis, from a patient treated with antithyroid drugs. The CDR3 nucleotides read TGTGCCAGCAGCTTACACAGGCGCACATCCTACGAGCAGTACTTC. It specifies CASSLHRRTSYEQYF.